The 21 T cell receptor beta chains in this list originate from one sample, sequenced in a study of neurological immune-mediated disorders. TCRdb redid the calling of the 5' RACE reads with MiXCR, one entry per CDR3 protein. There are about 55,000 distinct CDR3 sequences in the sample; 4% occur only once, and roughly 2% lies in the top ten. The sample consisted of CD4+ T cells from blood. All receptors derive from a woman in her 40s with multiple sclerosis.

This clonotype was counted many times. This rearrangement joins TRBV20-1 to TRBJ2-1, with D unclear. CDR1 DFQATT and CDR2 SNEGSKA come from the germline V gene (reference sequence). V lost 6 bases and J lost 0, with 15 bases in between. The CDR3 is made up of 15 amino acids. CDR3 nucleotide sequence: TGCAGTGCCGTTCACAGACGATTCTCCTACAATGAGCAGTTCTTC. Translation gives CSAVHRRFSYNEQFF.

This clonotype was detected ten times or more. The chain has TRBV3-1 and TRBJ2-2; D gene ambiguous. Germline-derived CDR1 and CDR2 are LGHDT and YNNKEL (reference sequence). Trimming left V 6 bases short and J 5 bases short, with 10 bases between. The CDR3 runs to 13 residues. CDR3 region: CASSHSVTGELFF. Here the CDR3 DNA reads TGTGCCAGCAGTCACTCAGTGACCGGGGAGCTGTTTTTT.

This clonotype has a count of ten or more. One end of the junction fails to match germline, which may point to a read error. J is TRBJ1-4 and V is TRBV11-2; no clear D gene. Germline V gene lookup returns CDR1 SGHAT and CDR2 FQNNGV. This CDR3 is built from 12 residues. CDR3 sequence: CASSLGIPQLFF. The DNA for the CDR3 is TGTGCCAGCAGTTTAGGGATACCACAACTGTTTTTT.

In this sample, this clonotype turned up many times. The chain recombines TRBV15 with TRBJ2-5; 9 bases align to TRBD1. J lost 4 bases, V lost 3 bases, and 6 bases had no gene match. This CDR3 is built from 15 residues. CDR1 is LNHNV, CDR2 YYDKDF, per germline (reference sequence). CDR3 bases: TGTGCCACCAGCAGGCCACAGGGGGCTGTAGAGACCCAGTACTTC. This gives the protein CATSRPQGAVETQYF.

In this sample, this clonotype turned up many times. The chain recombines TRBV3-1 with TRBJ1-3; D is ambiguous. The CDR3 runs to 14 residues. The germline CDR1 and CDR2 sequences are LGHDT and YNNKEL (reference sequence). Deletions cut 4 bases from V and 1 base from J, with 8 bases between. The CDR3 sequence: CASSPEGSGNTIYF. In DNA, the CDR3 is TGTGCCAGCAGCCCCGAAGGATCTGGAAACACCATATATTTT.

The sample holds many counts of this clonotype. The chain joins TRBV4-1 to TRBJ2-7; 9 nucleotides match TRBD1. CDR1 MGHRA and CDR2 YSYEKL come from the germline V gene. With V trimmed by 4 bases and J by 4 bases, 8 bases remained unmatched. This CDR3 spans 15 amino acids. CDR3 bases: TGCGCCAGCAGCCTTTCCGGGACAGGGCAATACGAGCAGTACTTC. This sequence encodes CASSLSGTGQYEQYF.

This clonotype was observed many times. V gene TRBV5-1 combines with J gene TRBJ2-3; a weak D match, TRBD2 (7 bases). This CDR3 has 15 residues. V lost 4 bases and J 4 bases, leaving 16 bases between the germline ends. Germline CDR1 is SGHRS and CDR2 is YFSETQ. This CDR3 reads CASSQVPGGADTQYF. Here the CDR3 DNA reads TGCGCCAGCAGCCAAGTTCCGGGGGGCGCAGATACGCAGTATTTT.

This clonotype appeared many times. This rearrangement joins TRBV20-1 to TRBJ1-2; 7 positions agree with TRBD1. J gave up 4 bases and V 3 bases, and 8 bases lay outside the gene matches. This CDR3 has 14 amino acids. Germline CDR1 DFQATT, CDR2 SNEGSKA (reference sequence). The CDR3 protein is CSASPEGALYGYTF. The CDR3 DNA reads TGCAGTGCTAGCCCTGAGGGGGCCCTCTATGGCTACACCTTC.

This clonotype was seen repeatedly, ten times or more. The genes are TRBV11-2 and TRBJ2-7; D gene unclear. The V and J ends lost 4 bases and 3 bases respectively, with 13 bases between them. Germline V gene lookup returns CDR1 SGHAT and CDR2 FQNNGV. The CDR3 has 14 residues. The CDR3 region has the DNA TGTGCCAGCAGCTCCACCCGGGTTTTCTACGAGCAGTACTTC. It translates to CASSSTRVFYEQYF.

This clonotype was seen at least ten times. The V and J genes are TRBV20-1 and TRBJ1-2, with 7 bases that match TRBD1. The V gene end was trimmed by 1 base and the J gene end by 5 bases; junction bases not matched to a gene: 4. This CDR3 has 13 residues. Germline V gene data show CDR1 as DFQATT and CDR2 as SNEGSKA (reference sequence). The chain's CDR3 is CSARGQGDYGYTF. The DNA of the CDR3 is TGCAGTGCTAGAGGGCAGGGGGATTATGGCTACACCTTC.

This clonotype has ten or more counts. The V gene is TRBV4-1, the J gene TRBJ2-1, with 16 bases matching TRBD2. Germline trimming cut 5 bases from V and 1 base from J; bases unmatched to any gene: 8. The germline V gene has CDR1 MGHRA and CDR2 YSYEKL. The CDR3 contains 19 residues. CDR3 DNA: TGCGCCAGCAGCTCCCCCGGGACTAGCGGGGGGGCATCCTACAATGAGCAGTTCTTC. Encoded protein: CASSSPGTSGGASYNEQFF.

This clonotype was recorded at least ten times. The chain recombines TRBV3-1 with TRBJ2-7, with a weak D call TRBD1 (5 bases). There are 14 residues in the CDR3. From germline, CDR1 is LGHDT and CDR2 YNNKEL (reference sequence). V was clipped by 1 base and J by 5 bases, with 12 bases between them. CDR3 nucleotides: TGTGCCAGCAGCCAAGGATGGCAGGGTGACGAGCAGTACTTC. Translation: CASSQGWQGDEQYF.

This clonotype has a count of ten or more. The chain has TRBV2 and TRBJ2-7; 7 nucleotides match TRBD2. Germline CDR1 and CDR2: SNHLY and FYNNEI. The CDR3 is made up of 13 amino acids. After removal of 7 bases from V and 4 bases from J, the junction contained 7 bases not matched to a gene. CDR3: CASNRDYRYEQYF. CDR3 sequence (DNA): TGTGCCAGCAACCGGGACTACCGTTACGAGCAGTACTTC.

The sample holds many counts of this clonotype. V and J are TRBV7-2 and TRBJ2-1; TRBD2 is a possible D gene (6 bases). The CDR3 extends over 14 amino acids. The germline gives CDR1 SGHTA, CDR2 FQGNSA. V was cut by 1 base and J by 9 bases, with 13 bases left in between. CDR3 sequence: CASSLGGSGREQFF. Written as DNA, the CDR3 is TGTGCCAGCAGCTTAGGGGGTAGCGGACGTGAGCAGTTCTTC.

The sample holds many counts of this clonotype. V is TRBV7-2 and J is TRBJ2-3; D perhaps matches TRBD2 (7 bases). Trimming removed 8 bases from V and 1 base from J, with 13 bases in between. CDR3 length: 14 residues. In germline, CDR1 is SGHTA, CDR2 FQGNSA. CDR3 in amino acids: CASGGGPGTDTQYF. CDR3 nucleotides: TGTGCCAGCGGGGGGGGGCCGGGCACAGATACGCAGTATTTT.

This clonotype was counted a few times. V is TRBV5-5 and J is TRBJ2-1; 7 nucleotides line up with TRBD1. The CDR3 has 15 residues. V gave up 4 bases and J gave up 7 bases; unmatched junction bases: 11. Germline CDR1 and CDR2: SGHKS and YYEKEE (reference sequence). The CDR3 here is CASSKNRGVENEQFF. The CDR3 coding sequence is TGTGCCAGCAGCAAGAACAGGGGCGTTGAAAATGAGCAGTTCTTC.

This clonotype was detected many times. J is TRBJ1-1 and V is TRBV6-1, with unresolved D. The germline V gene has CDR1 MNHNS and CDR2 SASEGT. The CDR3 consists of 14 residues. V was cut by 0 bases and J by 8 bases, with 13 bases left in between. Here the CDR3 reads CASSEARRGLEAFF. CDR3 DNA sequence: TGTGCCAGCAGTGAAGCAAGACGAGGGTTGGAAGCTTTCTTT.

In its sample, this clonotype was seen many times. V is TRBV11-1 and J is TRBJ2-1; 9 bases line up with TRBD1. This CDR3 is built from 14 residues. V was pared by 7 bases and J by 3 bases, with 4 bases of the junction left unmatched. CDR1 is SGHAT and CDR2 is FQDESV in the germline V gene (reference sequence). This CDR3 reads CASIRDRDYNEQFF. The DNA for the CDR3 is TGTGCCAGCATAAGGGACAGGGACTACAATGAGCAGTTCTTC.

This clonotype has a count of ten or more. The V gene is TRBV7-2, the J gene TRBJ1-3; 7 positions match TRBD1. CDR3 length equals 18 residues. Germline V gene sequence: CDR1 SGHTA, CDR2 FQGNSA. V lost 5 bases, J lost 0 bases, and 13 bases stayed unmatched. The CDR3: CASSLTGARPYSGNTIYF. The CDR3 DNA follows: TGTGCCAGCAGCCTAACAGGGGCTCGGCCGTACTCTGGAAACACCATATATTTT.

Many counts were recorded for this clonotype. The V call is TRBV20-1, the J call TRBJ2-1; TRBD2 matches 7 bases. Germline V CDR1 and CDR2: DFQATT, SNEGSKA (reference sequence). Unmatched junction bases numbered 6, after V lost 0 bases and J lost 4 bases. The CDR3 has 15 residues. This chain's CDR3 is CSARERGSPYNEQFF. The CDR3 nucleotides are TGCAGTGCTAGAGAGCGGGGGTCTCCTTACAATGAGCAGTTCTTC.

This clonotype was picked up many times. The chain uses TRBV7-2 and TRBJ2-5; D is undetermined. Trimming stripped 3 bases from V and 4 bases from J, with 15 bases between. The CDR3 is 15 residues long. In germline, CDR1 is SGHTA, CDR2 FQGNSA. In DNA, the CDR3 is TGTGCCAGCAGCTTTTTCGGGTCCCGAGGAGAGACCCAGTACTTC. Its translation: CASSFFGSRGETQYF.